This entry is about one T cell receptor (beta chain). Here immunoSEQ multiplex PCR was the method, and the copy in TCRdb shows in-frame clones only, minus some. Of around 450,000 clones listed, around 90% are singletons. These data belong to a study of blood T cell repertoires in COVID-19. As for the study in general: Nucleic acid was either cDNA or gDNA, and it came from T cells, B-cell-depleted T cells, or PBMCs.

Trimming left V 5 bases short and J 0 bases short, with 16 bases between. Germline loops: CDR1 SGHAT, CDR2 FQNNGV. The length of the CDR3 is 16 residues. Individuals aged about 18 to 95 years were recruited from 24 US areas. This receptor was obtained from a young man who had recovered from COVID-19. This chain uses TRBV11-2 with TRBJ1-1, with TRBD1 as a possible D gene (6 bases). Input material: PBMCs or T cells enriched from blood (not recorded which). The CDR3 reads CASSITGTNLNTEAFF. The CDR3 DNA sequence: TGTGCCAGCAGCATCACCGGGACAAATTTGAACACTGAAGCTTTCTTT.